The clone carrying this TCR beta chain has only a few counts. Its antigen is as yet unknown. The entry originates in a study of CD8+CD57+ T cells in acquired aplastic anemia. Turning to the study itself: Average DNA yield from sorted CD4+ and CD8+ cells was about 3 ug. Sequencing produced an average of roughly 11 million reads per healthy donor for CD4+ cells. Notes on the study in general: Patients and controls shared 25 to 35 CD8+ CDR3 sequences, highly expressed in patients. CD8+ Simpson's diversity did not differ significantly between patients and controls.

The use of genomic DNA as template underpinned the TCR beta VDJ and CDR3 profiling. TCRdb reprocessed the reads via MiXCR and lists one record per CDR3 protein. This sample carries 400,000 to 500,000 distinct CDR3 sequences, around 68% of them seen once, and the ten largest clones take 4%. The sample consisted of sorted CD4+, CD8+, or CD8+CD57+ T cells (not recorded which) from PBMCs. The clonotype was recovered from a human donor in good health, serving as a control.

CDR3 DNA sequence: TGCAGCGTTGGAGGACAGGGGGCATCCTACGAGCAGTACTTC. Translation: CSVGGQGASYEQYF. The chain carries TRBV29-1 and TRBJ2-5, with 11 bases that match TRBD1. The end of the DNA fits TRBJ2-7 better, so the J call may be wrong. The germline V gene encodes CDR1 SQVTM and CDR2 ANQGSEA. This CDR3 is 14 amino acids long.